The sequence of this TCR beta chain was determined in a study of shared clonotypes between healthy human individuals. CDR3 size: 13 residues. Per germline, CDR1 SGHRS and CDR2 YFSETQ. Between the trimmed V and J ends, which lost 4 bases and 4 bases, there was a span of 11 bases. The table came from immunoSEQ multiplex PCR; TCRdb's copy has only in-frame clones and leaves some out. Found here are over 850,000 clones, 70% to 80% of them singletons; the top ten hold 0.6% to 0.7%. The source is a young man in good health. Some clones in this sample may be carry-over from other donors' samples. The sequenced sample consisted of memory CD4+ T cells from PBMCs. The subset was: CD45RA-negative fraction. V usage is TRBV5-1 and J usage is TRBJ1-1; no clear D. The CDR3 DNA reads TGCGCCAGCAGCCCGGGGATTGTCACTGAAGCTTTCTTT. It translates to CASSPGIVTEAFF. Supplemented by reference TRBV5-1 and TRBJ1-1, the full variable domain reads KAGVTQTPRYLIKTRGQQVTLSCSPISGHRSVSWYQQTPGQGLQFLFEYFSETQRNKGNFPGRFSGRQFSNSRSEMNVSTLELGDSALYLCASSPGIVTEAFFGQGTRLTVV.